This T cell receptor beta chain was identified during a study of OX40 agonist ivuxolimab in advanced cancers. Across the study: An anti-OX40 (CD134) antibody with agonistic activity, ivuxolimab, was administered to patients.

General study findings and limits: Researchers did not establish what antigens the expanded peripheral T cells target.

Of note for this clone: The antigen remains unidentified.

Trimming took off 6 bases at V and 1 base at J, with 15 bases between the two ends. CDR1 PRHDT and CDR2 FYEKMQ come from the germline V gene (reference sequence). The CDR3 runs to 15 residues. Assay used: immunoSEQ multiplex PCR; TCRdb lists only in-frame clones, some missing. This table holds around 57,000 clones, approximately 80% found once. The source is an adult with an advanced solid tumor such as melanoma, head and neck, liver or kidney cancer. This rearrangement joins TRBV13 to TRBJ1-2, with unresolved D. Sequencing used CD4+ or CD8+ T cells sorted from blood, obtained in a trial of the OX40 agonist ivuxolimab. CDR3: CASSLRVGSNYGYTF. The CDR3 DNA follows: TGTGCCAGCAGTTTACGAGTAGGTAGTAACTATGGCTACACCTTC.